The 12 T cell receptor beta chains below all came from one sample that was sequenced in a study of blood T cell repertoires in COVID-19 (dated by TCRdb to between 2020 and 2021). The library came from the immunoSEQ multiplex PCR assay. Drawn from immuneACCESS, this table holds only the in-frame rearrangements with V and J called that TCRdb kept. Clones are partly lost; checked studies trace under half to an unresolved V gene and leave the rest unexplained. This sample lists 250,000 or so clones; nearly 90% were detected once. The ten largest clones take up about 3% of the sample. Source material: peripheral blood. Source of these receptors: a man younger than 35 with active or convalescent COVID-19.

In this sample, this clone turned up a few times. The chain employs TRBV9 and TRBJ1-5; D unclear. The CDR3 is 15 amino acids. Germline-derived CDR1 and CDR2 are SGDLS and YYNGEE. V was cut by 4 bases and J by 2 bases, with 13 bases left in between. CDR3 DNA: TGTGCCAGCAGCTTGACCGGACTGCGCAATCAGCCCCAGCATTTT. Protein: CASSLTGLRNQPQHF.

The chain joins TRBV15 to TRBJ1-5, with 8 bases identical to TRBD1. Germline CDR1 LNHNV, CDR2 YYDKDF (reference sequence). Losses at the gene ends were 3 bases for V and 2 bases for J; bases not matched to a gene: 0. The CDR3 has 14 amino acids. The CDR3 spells CATSRGQGNQPQHF. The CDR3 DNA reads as TGTGCCACCAGCAGGGGACAGGGCAATCAGCCCCAGCATTTT.

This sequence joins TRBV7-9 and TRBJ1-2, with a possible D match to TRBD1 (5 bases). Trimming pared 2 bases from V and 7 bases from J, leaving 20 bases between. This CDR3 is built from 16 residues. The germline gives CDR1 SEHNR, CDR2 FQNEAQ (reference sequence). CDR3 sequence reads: CASSLISLSRAAGYTF. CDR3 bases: TGTGCCAGCAGCTTAATCTCTTTGTCCAGGGCAGCTGGCTACACCTTC.

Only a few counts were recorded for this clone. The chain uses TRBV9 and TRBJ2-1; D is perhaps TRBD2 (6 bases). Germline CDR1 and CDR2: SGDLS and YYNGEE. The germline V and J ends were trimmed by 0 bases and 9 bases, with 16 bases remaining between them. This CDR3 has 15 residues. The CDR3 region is CASSVESRGSGEQFF. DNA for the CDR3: TGTGCCAGCAGCGTAGAAAGTCGGGGGTCGGGTGAGCAGTTCTTC.

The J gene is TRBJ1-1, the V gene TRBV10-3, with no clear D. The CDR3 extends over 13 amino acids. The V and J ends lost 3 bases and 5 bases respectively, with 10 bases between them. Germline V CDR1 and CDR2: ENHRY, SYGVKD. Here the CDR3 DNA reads TGTGCCATCAGTGACCCTGCGGGGACTGAAGCTTTCTTT. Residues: CAISDPAGTEAFF.

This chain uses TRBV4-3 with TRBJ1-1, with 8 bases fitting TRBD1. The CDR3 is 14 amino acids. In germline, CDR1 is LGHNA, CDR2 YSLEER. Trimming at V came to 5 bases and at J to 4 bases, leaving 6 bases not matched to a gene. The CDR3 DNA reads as TGCGCCAGCAGCGTCAAAACAGGGGGCACTGAAGCTTTCTTT. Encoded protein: CASSVKTGGTEAFF.

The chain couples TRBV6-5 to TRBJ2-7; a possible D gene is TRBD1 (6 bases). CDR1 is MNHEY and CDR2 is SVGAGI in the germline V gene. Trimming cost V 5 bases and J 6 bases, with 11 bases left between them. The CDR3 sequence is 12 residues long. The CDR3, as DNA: TGTGCCAGCAGTCGGACAGAGACCGAGCAGTACTTC. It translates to CASSRTETEQYF.

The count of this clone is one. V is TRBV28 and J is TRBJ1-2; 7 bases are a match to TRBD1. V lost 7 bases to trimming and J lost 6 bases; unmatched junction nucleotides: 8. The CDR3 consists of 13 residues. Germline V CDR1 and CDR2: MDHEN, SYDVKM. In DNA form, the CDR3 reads TGTGCCAGCATCCCGCCGGGACAGCATGGCTACACCTTC. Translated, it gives CASIPPGQHGYTF.

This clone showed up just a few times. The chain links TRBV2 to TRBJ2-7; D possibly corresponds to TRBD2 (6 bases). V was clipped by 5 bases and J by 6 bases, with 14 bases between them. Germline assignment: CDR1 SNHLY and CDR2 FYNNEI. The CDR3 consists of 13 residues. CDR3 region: CASSKTRVVEQYF. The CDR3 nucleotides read TGTGCCAGCAGTAAGACTAGGGTGGTCGAGCAGTACTTC. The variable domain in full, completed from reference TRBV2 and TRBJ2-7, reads EPEVTQTPSHQVTQMGQEVILRCVPISNHLYFYWYRQILGQKVEFLVSFYNNEISEKSEIFDDQFSVERPDGSNFTLKIRSTKLEDSAMYFCASSKTRVVEQYFGPGTRLTVT.

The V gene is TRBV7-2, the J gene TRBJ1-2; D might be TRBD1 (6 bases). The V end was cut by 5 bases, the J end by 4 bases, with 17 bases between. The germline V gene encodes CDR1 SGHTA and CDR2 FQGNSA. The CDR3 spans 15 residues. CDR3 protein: CASSPDPGHSYGYTF. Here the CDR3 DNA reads TGTGCCAGCAGCCCCGACCCGGGACACAGCTATGGCTACACCTTC.

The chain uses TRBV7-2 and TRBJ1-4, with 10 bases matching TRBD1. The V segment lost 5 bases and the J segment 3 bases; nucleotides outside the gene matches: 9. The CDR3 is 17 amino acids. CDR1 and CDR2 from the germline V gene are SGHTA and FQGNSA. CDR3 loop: CASSLKTGGLSNEKLFF. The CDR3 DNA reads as TGTGCCAGCAGCCTCAAGACAGGGGGCCTATCTAATGAAAAACTGTTTTTT.

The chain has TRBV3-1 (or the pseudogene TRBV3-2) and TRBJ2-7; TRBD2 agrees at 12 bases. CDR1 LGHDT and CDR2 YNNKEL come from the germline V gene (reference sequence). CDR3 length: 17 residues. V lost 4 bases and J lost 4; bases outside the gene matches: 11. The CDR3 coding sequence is TGTGCCAGCAGCCCAGGGCCTCTAGCGGGAGGGCTGTACGAGCAGTACTTC. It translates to CASSPGPLAGGLYEQYF.